The 24 T cell receptor beta chains given below trace back to one sample, sequenced in a study of blood T cell repertoires in COVID-19. TCRdb's table, derived via immunoSEQ multiplex PCR, lists solely in-frame clones and lacks some. The sample includes around 100,000 clones, 87% of them seen just once. Sequenced input: peripheral blood. The receptors were gathered from a man aged 45-65 years in a cohort sampled during active COVID-19.

This chain uses TRBV7-2 with TRBJ1-2; 10 bases align to TRBD1. Germline V gene lookup returns CDR1 SGHTA and CDR2 FQGNSA. The CDR3 runs 15 residues. V gave up 5 bases and J gave up 2 bases; unmatched junction bases: 5. The CDR3 nucleotides read TGTGCCAGCAGCATCGTGACAGGGGGCAACTATGGCTACACCTTC. This gives the protein CASSIVTGGNYGYTF.

The chain uses TRBV2 and TRBJ1-4, with D unresolved. Trimming took 4 bases from V and 0 from J, leaving 6 bases between them. The length of the CDR3 is 14 residues. Germline V gives CDR1 SNHLY, CDR2 FYNNEI. The CDR3 loop reads CASSGLATNEKLFF. As DNA, the CDR3 is TGTGCCAGCAGTGGACTCGCAACTAATGAAAAACTGTTTTTT.

The chain couples TRBV13 to TRBJ1-3; unclear D gene. This CDR3 has 14 residues. In germline, CDR1 is PRHDT, CDR2 FYEKMQ (reference sequence). Deletions cut 5 bases from V and 2 bases from J, with 10 bases between. CDR3 nucleotide sequence: TGTGCCAGCAGCCAGTTGGCCCCTGGAAACACCATATATTTT. It yields the protein CASSQLAPGNTIYF.

The rearrangement uses TRBV6-1 and TRBJ2-4; D remains unclear. The CDR3 is 19 residues long. V lost 2 bases and J lost 1, with 21 bases in between. Germline V gene lookup returns CDR1 MNHNS and CDR2 SASEGT. DNA for the CDR3: TGTGCCAGCAGTGAATTCCTGAACTCCCCCTTAGCCGCCAAAAACATTCAGTACTTC. Its protein is CASSEFLNSPLAAKNIQYF.

The CDR3 coding sequence is TGTGCCAGCAGTTTATTGGGAGGGGTGCAGTACGTC. Translation gives CASSLLGGVQYV. The V and J genes are TRBV12-3 or TRBV12-4 and TRBJ2-7; 7 bases match TRBD2. The CDR3 spans 12 residues. V was clipped by 2 bases and J by 9 bases; unmatched bases: 4.

The rearrangement joins TRBV7-2 to TRBJ1-1; 7 nucleotides agree with TRBD1. Germline CDR1 reads SGHTA; CDR2 reads FQGNSA. This CDR3 is 14 amino acids long. V lost 5 bases to trimming and J lost 11 bases; unmatched junction nucleotides: 14. In DNA form, the CDR3 reads TGTGCCAGCAGCGAAAGACAGGGACGGTATGGGGCTTTCTTT. Translating gives CASSERQGRYGAFF.

The chain uses TRBV2 and TRBJ2-3, with 12 bases lining up with TRBD2. After removal of 2 bases from V and 7 bases from J, the junction contained 4 bases not matched to a gene. CDR1 SNHLY and CDR2 FYNNEI come from the germline V gene. The CDR3 has 15 amino acids. The CDR3 DNA follows: TGTGCCAGCAGTGAATCTAGCGGGGGGGTATATACGCAGTATTTT. It translates to CASSESSGGVYTQYF. The whole variable domain, filled in from reference TRBV2 and TRBJ2-3, reads EPEVTQTPSHQVTQMGQEVILRCVPISNHLYFYWYRQILGQKVEFLVSFYNNEISEKSEIFDDQFSVERPDGSNFTLKIRSTKLEDSAMYFCASSESSGGVYTQYFGPGTRLTVL.

The chain uses TRBV2 and TRBJ1-3; perhaps TRBD1 as D (5 bases). Germline CDR1 reads SNHLY; CDR2 reads FYNNEI. This CDR3 has 13 amino acids. The germline V and J ends were trimmed by 7 bases and 6 bases, with 13 bases remaining between them. The CDR3 is CASKQGHENTIYF. As DNA, the CDR3 is TGTGCCAGCAAGCAGGGTCATGAAAACACCATATATTTT.

Only one count was recorded for this clone. V gene TRBV11-3 combines with J gene TRBJ2-1; 8 bases map to TRBD2. Germline V gives CDR1 SGHNT, CDR2 YENEEA. This CDR3 contains 14 residues. With V trimmed by 3 bases and J by 9 bases, 7 bases remained unmatched. The CDR3 region has the DNA TGTGCCAGCAGCTTCTCGGGGGGGCAGGGTGAGCAGTTCTTC. Translating gives CASSFSGGQGEQFF.

The V call is TRBV7-3, the J call TRBJ2-3; TRBD2 is a possible D gene (5 bases). CDR1 and CDR2 (germline): SGHTA, FQGTGA. V lost 6 bases to trimming and J lost 1 base, with 11 bases between them. The CDR3 spans 14 residues. The CDR3: CASSPSAGTDTQYF. CDR3 DNA: TGTGCCAGCAGTCCCTCAGCGGGCACAGATACGCAGTATTTT.

The chain combines TRBV5-1 with TRBJ2-1, with 8 nucleotides matching TRBD2. Trimming removed 4 bases from V and 1 base from J; junction bases left unmatched: 4. This CDR3 contains 15 residues. Germline assignment: CDR1 SGHRS and CDR2 YFSETQ. CDR3 protein: CASSPGGESYNEQFF. For the CDR3, the DNA is TGCGCCAGCAGCCCGGGGGGGGAGTCCTACAATGAGCAGTTCTTC.

The chain is built from TRBV5-1 and TRBJ2-2, with a weak D call TRBD2 (5 bases). The CDR3 is 15 amino acids. Germline V gene data show CDR1 as SGHRS and CDR2 as YFSETQ. Trimming removed 2 bases from V and 6 bases from J, with 14 bases in between. In DNA form, the CDR3 reads TGCGCCAGCAGCTTAAGAGGGAATGGGGCCGGGGAGCTGTTTTTT. This sequence encodes CASSLRGNGAGELFF.

The chain employs TRBV5-1 and TRBJ2-2, with a possible D match to TRBD2 (5 bases). CDR1 and CDR2 from the germline V gene are SGHRS and YFSETQ. Trimming shortened V by 4 bases and J by 1 base, and 11 bases separated the two germline ends. The CDR3 spans 15 residues. The CDR3 loop is CASSPRAENTGELFF. The CDR3 DNA reads TGCGCCAGCAGCCCGCGGGCGGAGAACACCGGGGAGCTGTTTTTT.

The chain couples TRBV5-8 to TRBJ1-3, with D perhaps matching TRBD1 (5 bases). The CDR3 contains 14 residues. Trimming shortened V by 1 base and J by 2 bases, and 7 bases separated the two germline ends. Per the germline V gene, CDR1 is SGHTS and CDR2 is YDEGEE. The CDR3 DNA reads TGTGCCAGCAGCTTGTGGGGCGCTGGAAACACCATATATTTT. Its translation is CASSLWGAGNTIYF.

This chain connects TRBV5-1 to TRBJ2-1; 8 bases fit TRBD2. CDR1 SGHRS and CDR2 YFSETQ come from the germline V gene. After removal of 2 bases from V and 2 bases from J, the junction contained 6 bases not matched to a gene. The CDR3 extends over 16 amino acids. The CDR3 sequence is CASSFQVAGTYNEQFF. The CDR3 DNA reads as TGCGCCAGCAGCTTCCAAGTAGCGGGGACCTACAATGAGCAGTTCTTC.

The chain links TRBV29-1 to TRBJ2-7; 8 bases are shared with TRBD1. Germline values: CDR1 SQVTM, CDR2 ANQGSEA. The CDR3 length is 15 residues. After removal of 7 bases from V and 7 bases from J, the junction contained 18 bases not matched to a gene. In nucleotides, the CDR3 is TGCAGCGCCGTCCCTCCCTGGACAGGGTTTGGGGAGCAGTACGTC. Translation gives CSAVPPWTGFGEQYV.

The gene calls are TRBV5-4 and TRBJ2-5; TRBD2 agrees at 7 bases. V dropped 6 bases and J dropped 5; count of bases not matched to a gene: 19. The CDR3 runs 17 residues. Germline V lookup: CDR1 SGHNT, CDR2 YYREEE (reference sequence). Written as DNA, the CDR3 is TGTGCCAGCATGGACGGTGGGGGGGGTTCCTTAAGGGAGACCCAGTACTTC. The encoded protein is CASMDGGGGSLRETQYF.

CDR3 sequence reads: CASSGTGDPSSYEQYF. CDR3 sequence (DNA): TGTGCCAGCAGTGGAACAGGGGACCCCTCGTCCTACGAGCAGTACTTC. The chain carries TRBV6-6 and TRBJ2-7, with 7 bases matching TRBD1. V dropped 5 bases and J dropped 1; count of bases not matched to a gene: 11. Germline CDR1 and CDR2: MNHNY and SVGAGI (reference sequence). CDR3 length: 16 amino acids.

The chain uses TRBV7-2 and TRBJ1-4, with a possible D match to TRBD1 (6 bases). This CDR3 has 16 residues. Trimming cost V 5 bases and J 7 bases, with 20 bases left between them. Germline V gives CDR1 SGHTA, CDR2 FQGNSA. Here the CDR3 reads CASSHGTTGRGEKLFF. The CDR3 DNA reads TGTGCCAGCAGCCACGGGACAACGGGAAGAGGTGAAAAACTGTTTTTT.

The chain has TRBV3-1 (or the pseudogene TRBV3-2) and TRBJ1-4, with 10 bases that match TRBD1. CDR3 length: 15 amino acids. Germline CDR1 and CDR2: LGHDT and YNNKEL (reference sequence). Trimming removed 4 bases from V and 7 bases from J; junction bases left unmatched: 6. DNA for the CDR3: TGTGCCAGCAGCCGAAGCTGGGACAGGGGTGAAAAACTGTTTTTT. Its protein is CASSRSWDRGEKLFF.

The rearrangement joins TRBV6-1 to TRBJ1-1; 7 bases map to TRBD1. This CDR3 contains 17 residues. The ends lost 3 bases at V and 2 bases at J; junction bases unmatched: 12. Per germline, CDR1 MNHNS and CDR2 SASEGT. The CDR3 bases are TGTGCCAGCAGTGATAACTCGGCAGGGGGGAGAAACACTGAAGCTTTCTTT. Protein product: CASSDNSAGGRNTEAFF.

V and J are TRBV7-2 and TRBJ2-3; 9 positions agree with TRBD2. V shed 3 bases and J 3 bases; nucleotides not matched to a gene: 4. Germline values: CDR1 SGHTA, CDR2 FQGNSA. The CDR3 spans 15 residues. The CDR3 coding sequence is TGTGCCAGCAGCTTTATAGCGGGGGTAACAGATACGCAGTATTTT. This encodes CASSFIAGVTDTQYF.

The V gene is TRBV25-1, the J gene TRBJ2-7; tentatively, D is TRBD2 (7 bases). V was cut by 2 bases and J by 6 bases, with 11 bases left in between. CDR3 length equals 13 residues. Per germline, CDR1 MGHDK and CDR2 SYGVNS. Here the CDR3 reads CASSEAGEGEQYF. As DNA, the CDR3 is TGTGCCAGCAGTGAAGCAGGGGAGGGCGAGCAGTACTTC.

V usage is TRBV10-3 and J usage is TRBJ2-5; TRBD2 might be the D (5 bases). V lost 9 bases and J 3 bases, leaving 14 bases between the germline ends. Germline CDR1 ENHRY, CDR2 SYGVKD. The CDR3 spans 13 residues. In nucleotides, the CDR3 is TGTGCCATAACCCGAGGGCCGGAAGAGACCCAGTACTTC. Translating gives CAITRGPEETQYF.